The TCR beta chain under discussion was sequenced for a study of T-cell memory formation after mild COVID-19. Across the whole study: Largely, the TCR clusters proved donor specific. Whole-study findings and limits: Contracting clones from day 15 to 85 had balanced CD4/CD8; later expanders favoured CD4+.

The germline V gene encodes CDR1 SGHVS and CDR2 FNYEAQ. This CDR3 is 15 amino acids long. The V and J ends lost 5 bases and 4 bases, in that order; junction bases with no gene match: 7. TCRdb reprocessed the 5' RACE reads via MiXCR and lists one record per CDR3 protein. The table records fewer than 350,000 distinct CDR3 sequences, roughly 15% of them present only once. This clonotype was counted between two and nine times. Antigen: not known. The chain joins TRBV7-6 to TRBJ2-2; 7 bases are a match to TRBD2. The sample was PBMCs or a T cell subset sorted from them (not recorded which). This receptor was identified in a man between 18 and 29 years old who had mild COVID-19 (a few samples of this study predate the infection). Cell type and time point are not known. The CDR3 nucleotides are TGTGCCAGCAGCCAGGATCTAGCGGCCACCGGGGAGCTGTTTTTT. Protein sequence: CASSQDLAATGELFF.